This TCR beta chain was retrieved from a study of read filtering for tumor transcriptome and immune sequencing. Overall study results and limits: IR-seq and RNA-seq agreed better without single-read clonotypes. Compared with RNA-seq, IR-seq gave much higher clonotype depth and reliability. Approximately 80% of IR-seq clonotypes had one read, totaling around 3.4% of reads; RNA-seq: 74.6% and 44.6%.

V dropped 5 bases and J dropped 4 bases, with 12 bases sitting between them. This CDR3 is 15 amino acids long. The germline gives CDR1 SGHAT, CDR2 FQNNGV. From 400 to 450 ng of RNA, a library with molecular barcoded alpha/delta and beta/gamma adaptors was made. TCRdb ran MiXCR on the reads and lists one entry per CDR3 protein. The table records 50,000 or so distinct CDR3 sequences, less than 20% of them present only once. This clonotype was found a few times. Its target is not known. The chain carries TRBV11-2 and TRBJ2-6; D perhaps matches TRBD2 (5 bases). Sequenced sample: a population of CD138-negative cells sorted from bone marrow. The sequence was obtained from a donor aged 40 or older with multiple myeloma. CDR3 nucleotide sequence: TGTGCCAGCAGCCCCACTAGTATCGGGGCCAACGTCCTGACTTTC. This gives the protein CASSPTSIGANVLTF.